This record concerns one T cell receptor beta chain sequence. The sample belongs to a study of CD8+CD57+ T cells in acquired aplastic anemia. TCR beta VDJ combinations and CDR3 sequences were profiled from genomic DNA. MiXCR was run by TCRdb on the reads, yielding one entry per CDR3 protein. The profile shows around 170,000 distinct CDR3 sequences, approximately 49% of them singletons. J gave up 9 bases and V 0 bases, and 4 bases lay outside the gene matches. CDR1 and CDR2 (germline): KGHDR, SFDVKD. The CDR3 has 14 amino acids. Specimen: sorted CD4+, CD8+, or CD8+CD57+ T cells (not recorded which) from PBMCs. The V and J genes are TRBV24-1 and TRBJ2-1, with 7 bases lining up with TRBD2. This TCR was recovered from a human donor in good health. Here the CDR3 reads CATSDLTRGSEQFF. The DNA of the CDR3 is TGTGCCACCAGTGATTTGACGCGGGGGTCTGAGCAGTTCTTC.